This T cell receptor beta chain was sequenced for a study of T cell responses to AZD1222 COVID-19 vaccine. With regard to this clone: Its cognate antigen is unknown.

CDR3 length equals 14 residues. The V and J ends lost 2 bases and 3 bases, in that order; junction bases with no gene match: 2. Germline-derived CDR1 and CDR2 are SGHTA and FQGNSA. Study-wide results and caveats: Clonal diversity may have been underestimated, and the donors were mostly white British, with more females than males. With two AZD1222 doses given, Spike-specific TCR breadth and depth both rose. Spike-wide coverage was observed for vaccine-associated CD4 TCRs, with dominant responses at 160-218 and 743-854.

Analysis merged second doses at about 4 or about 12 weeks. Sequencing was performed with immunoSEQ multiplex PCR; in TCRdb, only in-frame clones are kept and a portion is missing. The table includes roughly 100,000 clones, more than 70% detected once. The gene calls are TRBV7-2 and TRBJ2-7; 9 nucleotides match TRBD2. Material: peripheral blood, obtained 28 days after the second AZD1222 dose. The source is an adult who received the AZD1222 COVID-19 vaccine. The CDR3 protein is CASSLRREGYEQYF. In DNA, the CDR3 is TGTGCCAGCAGCTTACGGCGGGAGGGCTACGAGCAGTACTTC.